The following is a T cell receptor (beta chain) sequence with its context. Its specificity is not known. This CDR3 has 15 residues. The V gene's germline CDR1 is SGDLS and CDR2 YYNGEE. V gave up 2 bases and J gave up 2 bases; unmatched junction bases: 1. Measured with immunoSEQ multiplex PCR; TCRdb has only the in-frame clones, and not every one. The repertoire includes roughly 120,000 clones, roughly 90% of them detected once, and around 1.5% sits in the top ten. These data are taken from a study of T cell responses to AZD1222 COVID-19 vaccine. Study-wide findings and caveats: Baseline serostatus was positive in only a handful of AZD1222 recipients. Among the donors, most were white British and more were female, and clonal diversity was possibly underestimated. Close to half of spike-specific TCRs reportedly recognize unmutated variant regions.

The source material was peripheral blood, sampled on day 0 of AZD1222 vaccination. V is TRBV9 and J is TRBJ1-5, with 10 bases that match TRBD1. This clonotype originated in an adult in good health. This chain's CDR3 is CASSVGTGGNQPQHF. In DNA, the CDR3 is TGTGCCAGCAGCGTTGGGACAGGGGGCAATCAGCCCCAGCATTTT.